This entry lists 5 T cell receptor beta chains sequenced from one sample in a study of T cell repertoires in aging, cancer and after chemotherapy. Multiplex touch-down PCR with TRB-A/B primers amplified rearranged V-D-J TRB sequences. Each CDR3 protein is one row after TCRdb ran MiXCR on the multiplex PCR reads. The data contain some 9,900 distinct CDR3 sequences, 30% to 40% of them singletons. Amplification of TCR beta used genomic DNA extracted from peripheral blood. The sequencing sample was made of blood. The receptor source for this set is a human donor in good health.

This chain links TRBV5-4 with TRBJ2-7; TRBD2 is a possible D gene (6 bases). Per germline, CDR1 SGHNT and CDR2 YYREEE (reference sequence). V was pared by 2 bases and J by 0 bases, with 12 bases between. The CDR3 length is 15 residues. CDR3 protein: CASSFEGGDSYEQYV. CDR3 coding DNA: TGTGCCAGCAGCTTTGAAGGCGGGGACTCCTACGAGCAGTACGTC.

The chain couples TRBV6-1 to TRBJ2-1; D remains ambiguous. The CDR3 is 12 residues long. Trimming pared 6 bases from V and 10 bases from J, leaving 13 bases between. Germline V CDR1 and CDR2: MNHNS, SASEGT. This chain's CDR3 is CASRNPTWEQFF. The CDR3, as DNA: TGTGCCAGCAGAAACCCTACATGGGAGCAGTTCTTC.

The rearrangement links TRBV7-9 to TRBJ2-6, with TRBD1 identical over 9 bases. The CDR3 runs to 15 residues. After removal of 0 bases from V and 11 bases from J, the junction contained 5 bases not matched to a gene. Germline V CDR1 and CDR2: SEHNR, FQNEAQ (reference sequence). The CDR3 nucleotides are TGTGCCAGCAGCTTAGCTGGGACAGGGCTGGACGTCCTGACTTTC. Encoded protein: CASSLAGTGLDVLTF.

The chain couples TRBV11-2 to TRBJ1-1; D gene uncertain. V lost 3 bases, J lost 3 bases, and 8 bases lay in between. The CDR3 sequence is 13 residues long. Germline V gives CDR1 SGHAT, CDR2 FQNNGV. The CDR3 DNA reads TGTGCCAGCAGCTTTGGGCCCGACACTGAAGCTTTCTTT. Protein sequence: CASSFGPDTEAFF.

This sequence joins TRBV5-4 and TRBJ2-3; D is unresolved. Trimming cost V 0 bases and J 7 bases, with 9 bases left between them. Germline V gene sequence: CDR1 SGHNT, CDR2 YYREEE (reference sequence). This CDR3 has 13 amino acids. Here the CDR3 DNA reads TGTGCCAGCAGCTTGGTAATCCTTAATACGCAGTATTTT. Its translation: CASSLVILNTQYF.